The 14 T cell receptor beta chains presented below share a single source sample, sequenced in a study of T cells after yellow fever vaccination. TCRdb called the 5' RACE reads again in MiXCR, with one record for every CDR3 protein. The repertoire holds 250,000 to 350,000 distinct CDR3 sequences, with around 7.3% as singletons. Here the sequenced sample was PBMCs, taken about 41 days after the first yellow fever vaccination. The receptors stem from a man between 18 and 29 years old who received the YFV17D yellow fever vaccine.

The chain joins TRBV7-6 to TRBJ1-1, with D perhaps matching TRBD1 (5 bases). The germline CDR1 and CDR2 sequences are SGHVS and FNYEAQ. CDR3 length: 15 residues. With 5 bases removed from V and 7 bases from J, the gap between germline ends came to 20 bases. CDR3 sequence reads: CASSPRGLRVREAFF. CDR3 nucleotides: TGTGCCAGCAGCCCTAGGGGTCTTAGAGTCCGTGAAGCTTTCTTT.

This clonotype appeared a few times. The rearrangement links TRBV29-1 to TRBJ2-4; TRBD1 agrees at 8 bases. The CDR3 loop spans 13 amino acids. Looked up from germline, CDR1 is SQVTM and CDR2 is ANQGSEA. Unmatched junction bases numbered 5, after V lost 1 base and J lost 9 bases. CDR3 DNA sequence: TGCAGCGTTGAAGGTCAGGGGGCGTCCATTCAGTACTTC. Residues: CSVEGQGASIQYF.

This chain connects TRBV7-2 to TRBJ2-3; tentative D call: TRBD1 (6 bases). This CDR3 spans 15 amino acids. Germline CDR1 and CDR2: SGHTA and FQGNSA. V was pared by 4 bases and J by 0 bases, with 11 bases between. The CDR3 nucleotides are TGTGCCAGCAGCTACGGACAGCTTAGCACAGATACGCAGTATTTT. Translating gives CASSYGQLSTDTQYF.

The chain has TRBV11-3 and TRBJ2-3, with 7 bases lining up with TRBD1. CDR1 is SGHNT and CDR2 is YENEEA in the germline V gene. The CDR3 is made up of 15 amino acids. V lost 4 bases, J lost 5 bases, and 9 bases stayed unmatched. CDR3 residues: CASSSQMDRRDTQYF. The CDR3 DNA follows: TGTGCCAGCAGCTCTCAGATGGACAGGAGAGATACGCAGTATTTT.

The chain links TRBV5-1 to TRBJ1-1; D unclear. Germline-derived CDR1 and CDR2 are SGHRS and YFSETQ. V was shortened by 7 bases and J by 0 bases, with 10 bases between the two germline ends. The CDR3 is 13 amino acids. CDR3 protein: CASAEGMNTEAFF. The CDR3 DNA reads TGCGCCAGCGCGGAGGGTATGAACACTGAAGCTTTCTTT.

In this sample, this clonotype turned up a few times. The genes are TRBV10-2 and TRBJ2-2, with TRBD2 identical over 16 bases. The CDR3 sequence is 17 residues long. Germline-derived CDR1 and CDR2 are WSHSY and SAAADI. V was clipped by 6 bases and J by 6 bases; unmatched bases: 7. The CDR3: CASSGTSGGAIAGELFF. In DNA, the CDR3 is TGCGCCAGCAGCGGGACTAGCGGGGGGGCCATCGCCGGGGAGCTGTTTTTT.

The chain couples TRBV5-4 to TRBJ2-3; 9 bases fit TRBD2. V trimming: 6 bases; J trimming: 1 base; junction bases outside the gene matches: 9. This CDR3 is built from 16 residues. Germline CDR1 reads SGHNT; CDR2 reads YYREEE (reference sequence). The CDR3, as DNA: TGTGCCAGCATCCCGGGGGCGGGAGGGGGCACAGATACGCAGTATTTT. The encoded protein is CASIPGAGGGTDTQYF.

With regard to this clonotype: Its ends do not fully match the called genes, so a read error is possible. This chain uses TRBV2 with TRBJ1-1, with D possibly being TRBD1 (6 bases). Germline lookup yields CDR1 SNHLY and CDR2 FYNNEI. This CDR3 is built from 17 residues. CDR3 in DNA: TGTGCCTTCAGTCCCCCCATGGGGGAATCGGGGGACACGGAAGCTTTCTTT. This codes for CAFSPPMGESGDTEAFF.

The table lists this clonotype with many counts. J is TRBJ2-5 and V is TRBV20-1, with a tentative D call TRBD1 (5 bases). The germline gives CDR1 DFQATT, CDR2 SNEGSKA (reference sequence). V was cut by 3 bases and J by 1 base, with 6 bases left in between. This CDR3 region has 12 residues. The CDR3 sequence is CSARTAQETQYF. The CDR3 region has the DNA TGCAGTGCTAGGACAGCCCAAGAGACCCAGTACTTC.

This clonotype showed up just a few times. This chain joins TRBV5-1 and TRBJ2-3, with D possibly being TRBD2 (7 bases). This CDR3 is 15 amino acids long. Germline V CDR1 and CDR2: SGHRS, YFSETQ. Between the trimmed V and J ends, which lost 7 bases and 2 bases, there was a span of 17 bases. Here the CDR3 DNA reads TGCGCCAGCCGGCGGGGCGGGGGCCTCACAGATACGCAGTATTTT. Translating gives CASRRGGGLTDTQYF.

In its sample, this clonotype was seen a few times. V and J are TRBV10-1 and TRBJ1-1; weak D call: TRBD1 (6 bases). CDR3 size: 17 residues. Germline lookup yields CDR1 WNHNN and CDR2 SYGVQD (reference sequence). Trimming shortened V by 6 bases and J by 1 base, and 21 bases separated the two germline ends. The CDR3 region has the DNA TGCGCCAGCAGAAATCCGGGACAACAAGAATCGAACACTGAAGCTTTCTTT. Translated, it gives CASRNPGQQESNTEAFF.

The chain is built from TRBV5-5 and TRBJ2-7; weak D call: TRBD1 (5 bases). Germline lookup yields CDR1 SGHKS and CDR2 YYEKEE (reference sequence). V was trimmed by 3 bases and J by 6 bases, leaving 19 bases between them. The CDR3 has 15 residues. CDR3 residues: CASSSPPRDLSEQYV. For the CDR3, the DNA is TGTGCCAGCAGCTCCCCCCCCAGGGATCTTAGCGAGCAGTACGTC.

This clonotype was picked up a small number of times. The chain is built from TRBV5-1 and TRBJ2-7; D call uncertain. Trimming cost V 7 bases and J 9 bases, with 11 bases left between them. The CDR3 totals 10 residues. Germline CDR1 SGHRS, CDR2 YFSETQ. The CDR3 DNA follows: TGCGCCAGCGAGGTATGGGTGCAGTACGTC. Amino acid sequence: CASEVWVQYV.

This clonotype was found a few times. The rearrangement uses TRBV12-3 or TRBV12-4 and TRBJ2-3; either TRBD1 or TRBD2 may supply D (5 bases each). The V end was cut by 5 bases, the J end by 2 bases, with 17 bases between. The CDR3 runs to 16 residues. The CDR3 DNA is TGTGCCAGCAGTACCCGCCGGGACGGACTCACAGATACGCAGTATTTT. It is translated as CASSTRRDGLTDTQYF.